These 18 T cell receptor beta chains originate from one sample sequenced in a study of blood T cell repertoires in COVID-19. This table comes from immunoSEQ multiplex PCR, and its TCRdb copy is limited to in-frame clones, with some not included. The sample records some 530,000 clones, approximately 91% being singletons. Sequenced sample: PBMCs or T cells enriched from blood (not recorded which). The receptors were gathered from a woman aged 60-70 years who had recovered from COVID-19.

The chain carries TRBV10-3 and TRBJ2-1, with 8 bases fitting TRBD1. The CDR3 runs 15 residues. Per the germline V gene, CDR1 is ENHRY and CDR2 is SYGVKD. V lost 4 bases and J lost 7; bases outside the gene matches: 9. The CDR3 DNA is TGTGCCATCAGTGGCCGGACAGGGAAAGGAAATGAGCAGTTCTTC. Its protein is CAISGRTGKGNEQFF.

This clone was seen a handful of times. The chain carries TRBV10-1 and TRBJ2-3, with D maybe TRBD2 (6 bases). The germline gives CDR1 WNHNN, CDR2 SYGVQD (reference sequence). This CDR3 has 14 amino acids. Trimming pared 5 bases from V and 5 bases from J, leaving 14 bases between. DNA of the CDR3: TGCGCCAGCAGTTTCGGGGGAAAGGGAGATACGCAGTATTTT. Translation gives CASSFGGKGDTQYF.

The CDR3 reads CASSPTGGLSNQPQHF. In DNA, the CDR3 is TGTGCCAGCAGCCCGACGGGCGGGTTGAGCAATCAGCCCCAGCATTTT. V and J are TRBV5-6 and TRBJ1-5; D is unresolved. This CDR3 comprises 16 residues. Between the trimmed V and J ends, which lost 4 bases and 1 base, there was a span of 15 bases. Germline V gene sequence: CDR1 SGHDT, CDR2 YYEEEE.

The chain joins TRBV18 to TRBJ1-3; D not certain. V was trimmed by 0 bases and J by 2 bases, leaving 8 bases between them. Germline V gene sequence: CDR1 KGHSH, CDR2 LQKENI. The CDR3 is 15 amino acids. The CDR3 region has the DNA TGTGCCAGCTCACCACCTCCAACGGCTGGAAACACCATATATTTT. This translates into CASSPPPTAGNTIYF.

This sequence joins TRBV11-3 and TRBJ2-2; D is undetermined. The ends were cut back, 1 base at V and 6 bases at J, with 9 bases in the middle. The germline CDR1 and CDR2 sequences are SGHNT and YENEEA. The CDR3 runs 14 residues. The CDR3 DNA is TGTGCCAGCAGCTTAGGCCTGGGCCCCGGGGAGCTGTTTTTT. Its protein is CASSLGLGPGELFF.

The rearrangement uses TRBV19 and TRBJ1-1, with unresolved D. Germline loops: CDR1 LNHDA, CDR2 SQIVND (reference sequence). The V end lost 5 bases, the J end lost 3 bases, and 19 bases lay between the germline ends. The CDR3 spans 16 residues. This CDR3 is CASSSRTGVIDTEAFF. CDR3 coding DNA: TGTGCCAGTAGTTCAAGAACGGGAGTGATTGACACTGAAGCTTTCTTT. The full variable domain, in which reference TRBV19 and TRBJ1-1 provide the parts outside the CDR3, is DGGITQSPKYLFRKEGQNVTLSCEQNLNHDAMYWYRQDPGQGLRLIYYSQIVNDFQKGDIAEGYSVSREKKESFPLTVTSAQKNPTAFYLCASSSRTGVIDTEAFFGQGTRLTVV.

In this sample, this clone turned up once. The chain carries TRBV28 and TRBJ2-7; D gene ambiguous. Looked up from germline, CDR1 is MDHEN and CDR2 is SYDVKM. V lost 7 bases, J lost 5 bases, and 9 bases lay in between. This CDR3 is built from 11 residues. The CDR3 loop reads CASINENEQYV. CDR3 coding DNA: TGTGCCAGCATCAACGAGAACGAGCAGTACGTC.

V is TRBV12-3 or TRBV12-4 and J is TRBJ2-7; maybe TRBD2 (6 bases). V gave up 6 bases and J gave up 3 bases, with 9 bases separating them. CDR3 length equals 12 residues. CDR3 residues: CASSHGGYEQYV. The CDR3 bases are TGTGCCAGCAGCCACGGGGGCTACGAGCAGTACGTC.

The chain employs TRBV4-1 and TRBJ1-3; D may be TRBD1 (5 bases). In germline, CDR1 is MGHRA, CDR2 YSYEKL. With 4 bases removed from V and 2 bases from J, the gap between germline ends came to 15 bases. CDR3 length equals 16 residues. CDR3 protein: CASSLGAPEAGNTIYF. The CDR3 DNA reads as TGCGCCAGCAGCCTTGGGGCCCCAGAAGCTGGAAACACCATATATTTT.

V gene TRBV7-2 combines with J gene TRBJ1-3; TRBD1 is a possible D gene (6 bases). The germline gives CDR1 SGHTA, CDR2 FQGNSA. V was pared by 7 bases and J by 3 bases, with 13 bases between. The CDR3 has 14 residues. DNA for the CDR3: TGTGCCAGCACCCCGTGGGGGCTTGGAAACACCATATATTTT. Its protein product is CASTPWGLGNTIYF.

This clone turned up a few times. This chain's CDR3 is CASGQGSGYTF. The CDR3 DNA is TGTGCCAGCGGGCAGGGATCTGGCTACACCTTC. The rearrangement links TRBV2 to TRBJ1-2; D might be TRBD1 (5 bases). V was trimmed by 8 bases and J by 7 bases, leaving 11 bases between them. CDR1 SNHLY and CDR2 FYNNEI come from the germline V gene. This CDR3 is built from 11 residues. The entire variable domain, with the rest obtained from reference TRBV2 and TRBJ1-2, is as follows: EPEVTQTPSHQVTQMGQEVILRCVPISNHLYFYWYRQILGQKVEFLVSFYNNEISEKSEIFDDQFSVERPDGSNFTLKIRSTKLEDSAMYFCASGQGSGYTFGSGTRLTVV.

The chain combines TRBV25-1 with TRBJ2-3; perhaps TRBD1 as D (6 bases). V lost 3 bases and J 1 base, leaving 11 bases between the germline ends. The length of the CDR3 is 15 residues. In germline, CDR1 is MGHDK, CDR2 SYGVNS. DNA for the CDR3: TGTGCCAGCAGTGATCAGGGGCTTGGCACAGATACGCAGTATTTT. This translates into CASSDQGLGTDTQYF.

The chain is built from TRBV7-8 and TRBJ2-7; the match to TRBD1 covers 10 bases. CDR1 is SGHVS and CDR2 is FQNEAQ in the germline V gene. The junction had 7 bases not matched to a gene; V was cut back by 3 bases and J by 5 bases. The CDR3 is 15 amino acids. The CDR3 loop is CASSFPTGGRDEQYV. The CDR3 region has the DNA TGTGCCAGCAGCTTCCCGACAGGGGGCCGGGACGAGCAGTACGTC.

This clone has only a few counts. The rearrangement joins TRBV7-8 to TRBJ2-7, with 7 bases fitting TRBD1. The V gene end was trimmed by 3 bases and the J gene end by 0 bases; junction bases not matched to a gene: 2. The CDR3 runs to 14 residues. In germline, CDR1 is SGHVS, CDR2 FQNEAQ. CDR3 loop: CASSFDRDSYEQYF. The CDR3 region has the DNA TGTGCCAGCAGCTTTGACAGGGACTCCTACGAGCAGTACTTC.

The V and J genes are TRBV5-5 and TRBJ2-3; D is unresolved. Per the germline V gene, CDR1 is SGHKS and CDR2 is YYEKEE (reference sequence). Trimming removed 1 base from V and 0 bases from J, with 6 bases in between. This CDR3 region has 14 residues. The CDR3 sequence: CASSLPSSTDTQYF. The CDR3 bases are TGTGCCAGCAGCTTGCCCAGTAGCACAGATACGCAGTATTTT.

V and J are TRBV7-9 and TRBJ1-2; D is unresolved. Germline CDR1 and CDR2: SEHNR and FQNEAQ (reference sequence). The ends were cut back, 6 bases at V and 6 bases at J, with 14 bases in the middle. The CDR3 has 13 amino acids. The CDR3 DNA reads TGTGCCAGCAGATTATCCGTGGTAGATGGCTACACCTTC. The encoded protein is CASRLSVVDGYTF.

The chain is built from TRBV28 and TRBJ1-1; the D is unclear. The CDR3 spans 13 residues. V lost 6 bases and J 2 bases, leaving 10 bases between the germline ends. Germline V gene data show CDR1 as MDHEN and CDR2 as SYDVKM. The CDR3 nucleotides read TGTGCCAGCAGGCCTTACTCTAACACTGAAGCTTTCTTT. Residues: CASRPYSNTEAFF.

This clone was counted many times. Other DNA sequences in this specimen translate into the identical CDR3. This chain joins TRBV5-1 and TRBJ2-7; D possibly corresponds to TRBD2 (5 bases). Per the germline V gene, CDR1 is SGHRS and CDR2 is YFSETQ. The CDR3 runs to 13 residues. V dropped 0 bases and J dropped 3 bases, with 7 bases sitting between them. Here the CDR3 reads CASSLGGFYEQYF. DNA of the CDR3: TGCGCCAGCAGCTTGGGAGGGTTCTACGAGCAGTACTTC.